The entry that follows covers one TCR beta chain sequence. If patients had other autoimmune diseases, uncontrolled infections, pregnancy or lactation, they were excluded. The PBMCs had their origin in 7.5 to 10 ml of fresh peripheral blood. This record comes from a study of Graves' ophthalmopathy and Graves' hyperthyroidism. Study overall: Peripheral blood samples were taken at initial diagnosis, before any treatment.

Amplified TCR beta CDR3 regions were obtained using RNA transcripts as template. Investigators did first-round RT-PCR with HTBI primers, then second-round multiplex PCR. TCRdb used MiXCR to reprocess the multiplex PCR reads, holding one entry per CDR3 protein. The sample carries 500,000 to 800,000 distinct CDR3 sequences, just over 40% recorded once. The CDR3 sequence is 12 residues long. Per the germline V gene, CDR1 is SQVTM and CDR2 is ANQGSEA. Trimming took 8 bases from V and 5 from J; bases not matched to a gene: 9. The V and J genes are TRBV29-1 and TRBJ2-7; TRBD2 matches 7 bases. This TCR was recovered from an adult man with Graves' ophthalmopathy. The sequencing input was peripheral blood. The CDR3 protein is CSQAAGEDEQYF. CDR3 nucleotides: TGCAGCCAAGCCGCGGGAGAGGACGAGCAGTACTTC.